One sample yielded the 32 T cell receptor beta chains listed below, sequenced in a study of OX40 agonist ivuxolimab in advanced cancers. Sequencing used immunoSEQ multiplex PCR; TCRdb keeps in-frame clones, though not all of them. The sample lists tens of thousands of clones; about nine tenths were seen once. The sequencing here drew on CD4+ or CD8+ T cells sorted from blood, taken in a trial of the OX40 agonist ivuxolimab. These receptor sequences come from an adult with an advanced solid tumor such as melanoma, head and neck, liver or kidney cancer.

DNA of the CDR3: TGTGCCAGCAGCCACGCGACTAGCGGGAGCTCCGGGACTAACGAGCAGTACTTC. Encoded protein: CASSHATSGSSGTNEQYF. The chain joins TRBV4-2 to TRBJ2-7, with 12 bases aligning to TRBD2. V was pared by 3 bases and J by 5 bases, with 14 bases of the junction left unmatched. The CDR3 extends over 18 amino acids. CDR1 is LGHNA, CDR2 YNFKEQ, per germline.

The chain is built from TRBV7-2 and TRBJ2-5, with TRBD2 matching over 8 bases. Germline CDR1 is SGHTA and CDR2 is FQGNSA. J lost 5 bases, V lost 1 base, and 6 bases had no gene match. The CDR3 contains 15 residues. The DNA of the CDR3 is TGTGCCAGCAGCTTAGGAGGGACTAGTTTCGAGACCCAGTACTTC. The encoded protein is CASSLGGTSFETQYF.

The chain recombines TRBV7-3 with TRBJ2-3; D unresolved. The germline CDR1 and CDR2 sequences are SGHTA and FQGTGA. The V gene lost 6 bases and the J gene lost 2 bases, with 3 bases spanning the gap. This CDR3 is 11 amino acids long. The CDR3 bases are TGTGCCAGCAGTATCACAGATACGCAGTATTTT. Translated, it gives CASSITDTQYF.

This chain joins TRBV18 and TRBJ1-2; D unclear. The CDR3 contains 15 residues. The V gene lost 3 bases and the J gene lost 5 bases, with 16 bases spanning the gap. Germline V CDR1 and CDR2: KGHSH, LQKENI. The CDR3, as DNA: TGTGCCAGCTCACCCACAGAGTTTGCCGGATATGGCTACACCTTC. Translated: CASSPTEFAGYGYTF.

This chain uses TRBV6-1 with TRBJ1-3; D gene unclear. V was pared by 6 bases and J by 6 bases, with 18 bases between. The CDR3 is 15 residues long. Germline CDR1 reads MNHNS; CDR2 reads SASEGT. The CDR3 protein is CASSRTGRGENTIYF. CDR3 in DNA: TGTGCCAGCAGCAGAACGGGGAGAGGTGAAAACACCATATATTTT.

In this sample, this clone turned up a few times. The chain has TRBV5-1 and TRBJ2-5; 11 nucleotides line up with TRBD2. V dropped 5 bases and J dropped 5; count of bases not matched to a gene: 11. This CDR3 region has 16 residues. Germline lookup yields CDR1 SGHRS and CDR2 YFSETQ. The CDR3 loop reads CASRLPLAGGLETQYF. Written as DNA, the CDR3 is TGCGCCAGCAGGTTACCATTAGCGGGAGGGTTGGAGACCCAGTACTTC.

CDR3 loop: CASSYWGVLGNTIYF. The CDR3 region has the DNA TGTGCCAGCAGCTATTGGGGAGTCCTCGGAAACACCATATATTTT. The chain recombines TRBV7-9 with TRBJ1-3; no clear D. V was cut by 4 bases and J by 4 bases, with 14 bases left in between. The CDR3 runs to 15 residues. The germline gives CDR1 SEHNR, CDR2 FQNEAQ (reference sequence).

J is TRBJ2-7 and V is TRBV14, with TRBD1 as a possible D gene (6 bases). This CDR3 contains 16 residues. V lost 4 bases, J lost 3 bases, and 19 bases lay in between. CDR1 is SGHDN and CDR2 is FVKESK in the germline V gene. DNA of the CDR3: TGTGCCAGCAGCCCGGGAACAGGGCGGCCTATCTACGAGCAGTACTTC. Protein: CASSPGTGRPIYEQYF.

The CDR3 spells CASRESGTSVYEQYF. The CDR3 coding sequence is TGTGCCAGCCGCGAATCCGGGACTAGCGTCTACGAGCAGTACTTC. The chain is built from TRBV7-9 and TRBJ2-7; TRBD2 matches 10 bases. Germline assignment: CDR1 SEHNR and CDR2 FQNEAQ (reference sequence). Trimming cost V 8 bases and J 3 bases; bases outside gene matches: 10. This CDR3 is 15 amino acids long.

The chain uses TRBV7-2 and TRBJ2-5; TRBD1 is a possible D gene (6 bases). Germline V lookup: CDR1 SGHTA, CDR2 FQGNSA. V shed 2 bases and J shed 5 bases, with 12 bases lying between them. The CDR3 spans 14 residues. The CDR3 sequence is CASSLLGAGETQYF. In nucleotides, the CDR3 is TGTGCCAGCAGCTTATTGGGGGCTGGGGAGACCCAGTACTTC.

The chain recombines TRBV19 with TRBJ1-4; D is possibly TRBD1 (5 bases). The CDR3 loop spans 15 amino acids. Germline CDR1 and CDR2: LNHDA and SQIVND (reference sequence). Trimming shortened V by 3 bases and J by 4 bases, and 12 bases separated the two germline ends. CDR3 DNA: TGTGCCAGTAGTATGGGGCGGGTCTTTAATGAAAAACTGTTTTTT. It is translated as CASSMGRVFNEKLFF. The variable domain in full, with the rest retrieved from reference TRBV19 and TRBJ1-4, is DGGITQSPKYLFRKEGQNVTLSCEQNLNHDAMYWYRQDPGQGLRLIYYSQIVNDFQKGDIAEGYSVSREKKESFPLTVTSAQKNPTAFYLCASSMGRVFNEKLFFGSGTQLSVL.

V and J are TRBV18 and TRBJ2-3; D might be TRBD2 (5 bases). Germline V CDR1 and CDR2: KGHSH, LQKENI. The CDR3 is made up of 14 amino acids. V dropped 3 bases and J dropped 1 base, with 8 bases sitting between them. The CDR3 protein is CASSPGVGTDTQYF. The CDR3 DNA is TGTGCCAGCTCACCCGGGGTGGGCACAGATACGCAGTATTTT.

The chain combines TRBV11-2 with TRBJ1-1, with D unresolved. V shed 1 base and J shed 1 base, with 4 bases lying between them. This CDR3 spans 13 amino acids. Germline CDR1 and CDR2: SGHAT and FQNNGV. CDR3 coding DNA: TGTGCCAGCAGCTTAGCCGAGAACACTGAAGCTTTCTTT. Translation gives CASSLAENTEAFF.

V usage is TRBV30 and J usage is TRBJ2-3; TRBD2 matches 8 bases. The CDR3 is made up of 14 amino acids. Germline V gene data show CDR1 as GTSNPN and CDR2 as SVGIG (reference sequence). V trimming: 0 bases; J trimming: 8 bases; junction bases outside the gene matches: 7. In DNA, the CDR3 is TGTGCCTGGAGTGTGAGCGGGAGTGGGGGTACGCAGTATTTT. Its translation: CAWSVSGSGGTQYF. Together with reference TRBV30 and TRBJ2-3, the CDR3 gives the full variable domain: SQTIHQWPATLVQPVGSPLSLECTVEGTSNPNLYWYRQAAGRGLQLLFYSVGIGQISSEVPQNLSASRPQDRQFILSSKKLLLSDSGFYLCAWSVSGSGGTQYFGPGTRLTVL.

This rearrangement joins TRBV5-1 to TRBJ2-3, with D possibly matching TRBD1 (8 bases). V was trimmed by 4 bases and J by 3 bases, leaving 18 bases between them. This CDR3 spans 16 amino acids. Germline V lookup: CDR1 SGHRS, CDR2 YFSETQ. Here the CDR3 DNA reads TGCGCCAGCAGCGGAAGGACAGGGCGGGGGACAGATACGCAGTATTTT. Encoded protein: CASSGRTGRGTDTQYF.

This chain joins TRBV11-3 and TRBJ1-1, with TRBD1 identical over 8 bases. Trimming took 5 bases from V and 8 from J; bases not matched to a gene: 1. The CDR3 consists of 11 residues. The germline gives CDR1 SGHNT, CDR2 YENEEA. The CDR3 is CASSTGGEAFF. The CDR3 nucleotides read TGTGCCAGCAGCACAGGGGGAGAAGCTTTCTTT.

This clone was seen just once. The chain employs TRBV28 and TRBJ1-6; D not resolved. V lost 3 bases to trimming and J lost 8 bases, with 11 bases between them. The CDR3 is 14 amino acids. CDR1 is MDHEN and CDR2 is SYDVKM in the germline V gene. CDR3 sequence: CASSLVRADSPLHF. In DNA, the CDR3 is TGTGCCAGCAGTTTGGTGAGGGCTGATTCACCCCTCCACTTT.

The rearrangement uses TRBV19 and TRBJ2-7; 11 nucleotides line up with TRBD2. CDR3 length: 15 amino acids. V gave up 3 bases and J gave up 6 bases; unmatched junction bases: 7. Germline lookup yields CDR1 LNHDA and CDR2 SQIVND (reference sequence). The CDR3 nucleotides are TGTGCCAGTAGTATTAAACTAGCGGGAGCTCGCGAGCAGTACTTC. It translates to CASSIKLAGAREQYF.

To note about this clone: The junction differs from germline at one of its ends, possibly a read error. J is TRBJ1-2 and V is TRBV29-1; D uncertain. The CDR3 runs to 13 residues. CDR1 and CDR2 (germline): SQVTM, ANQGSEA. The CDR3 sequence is CSAQAPSPIGHTF. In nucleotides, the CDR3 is TGCAGCGCCCAGGCTCCCTCCCCGATTGGCCACACCTTC.

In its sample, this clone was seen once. The CDR3 coding sequence is TGTGCCAGTAGCCCGGACAGATTCTCCTACGAGCAGTACTTC. Amino acid sequence: CASSPDRFSYEQYF. The rearrangement uses TRBV19 and TRBJ2-7; D is possibly TRBD1 (6 bases). V was clipped by 6 bases and J by 0 bases, with 12 bases between them. The CDR3 has 14 amino acids. CDR1 and CDR2 from the germline V gene are LNHDA and SQIVND (reference sequence).

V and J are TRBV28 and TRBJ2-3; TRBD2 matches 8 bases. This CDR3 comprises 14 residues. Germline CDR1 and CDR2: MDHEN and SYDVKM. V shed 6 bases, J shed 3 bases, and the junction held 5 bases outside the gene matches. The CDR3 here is CASSGGAETDTQYF. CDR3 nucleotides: TGTGCCAGCAGCGGGGGGGCCGAAACAGATACGCAGTATTTT.

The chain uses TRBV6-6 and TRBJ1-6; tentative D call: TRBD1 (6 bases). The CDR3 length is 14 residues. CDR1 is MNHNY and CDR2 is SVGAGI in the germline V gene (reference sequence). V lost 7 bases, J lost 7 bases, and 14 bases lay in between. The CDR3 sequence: CASTQGLGNSPLHF. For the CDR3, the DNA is TGTGCCAGCACGCAGGGGTTGGGGAATTCACCCCTCCACTTT.

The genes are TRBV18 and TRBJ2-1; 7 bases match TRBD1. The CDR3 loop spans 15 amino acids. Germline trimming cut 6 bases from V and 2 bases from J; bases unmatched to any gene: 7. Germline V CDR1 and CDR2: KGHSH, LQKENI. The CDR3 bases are TGTGCCAGCTCGCGTGCTCAGGGGGCCTACAATGAGCAGTTCTTC. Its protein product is CASSRAQGAYNEQFF.

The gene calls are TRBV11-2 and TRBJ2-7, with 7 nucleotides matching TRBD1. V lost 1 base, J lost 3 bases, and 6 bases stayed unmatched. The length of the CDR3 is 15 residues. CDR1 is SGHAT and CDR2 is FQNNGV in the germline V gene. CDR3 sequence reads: CASSLVHSGGYEQYF. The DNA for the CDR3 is TGTGCCAGCAGCTTAGTACATTCAGGGGGCTACGAGCAGTACTTC.

The CDR3 nucleotides read TGTGCCAGCAGTTTACCCCACGAGCAGTACTTC. Protein sequence: CASSLPHEQYF. This chain uses TRBV28 with TRBJ2-7, with D unresolved. The germline gives CDR1 MDHEN, CDR2 SYDVKM. Trimming removed 2 bases from V and 5 bases from J, with 4 bases in between. The CDR3 has 11 residues.

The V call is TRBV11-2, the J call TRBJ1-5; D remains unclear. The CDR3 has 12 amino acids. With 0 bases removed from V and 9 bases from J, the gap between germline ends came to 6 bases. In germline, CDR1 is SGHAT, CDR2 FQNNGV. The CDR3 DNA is TGTGCCAGCAGCTTAGAAAGTGGGCCCCAGCATTTT. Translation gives CASSLESGPQHF.

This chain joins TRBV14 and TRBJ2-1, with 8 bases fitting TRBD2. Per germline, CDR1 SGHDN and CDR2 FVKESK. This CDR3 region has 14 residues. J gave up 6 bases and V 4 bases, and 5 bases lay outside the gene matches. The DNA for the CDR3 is TGTGCCAGCAGCCCCGTGCGGGGGGTCAATGAGCAGTTCTTC. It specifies CASSPVRGVNEQFF.

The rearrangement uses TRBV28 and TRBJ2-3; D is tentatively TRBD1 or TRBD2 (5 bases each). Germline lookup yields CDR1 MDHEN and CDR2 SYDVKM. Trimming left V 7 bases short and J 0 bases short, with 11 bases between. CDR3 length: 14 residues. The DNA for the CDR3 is TGTGCCAGCACCCTCGGGGACAGCACAGATACGCAGTATTTT. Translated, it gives CASTLGDSTDTQYF. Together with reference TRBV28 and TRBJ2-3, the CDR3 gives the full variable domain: DVKVTQSSRYLVKRTGEKVFLECVQDMDHENMFWYRQDPGLGLRLIYFSYDVKMKEKGDIPEGYSVSREKKERFSLILESASTNQTSMYLCASTLGDSTDTQYFGPGTRLTVL.

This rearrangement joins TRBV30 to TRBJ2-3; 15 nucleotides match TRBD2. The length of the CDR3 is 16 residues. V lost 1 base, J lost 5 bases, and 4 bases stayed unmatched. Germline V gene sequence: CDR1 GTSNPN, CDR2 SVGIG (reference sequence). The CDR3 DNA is TGTGCCTGGAGTGGTGGACTAGCGGGAGGGGGAGATACGCAGTATTTT. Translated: CAWSGGLAGGGDTQYF.

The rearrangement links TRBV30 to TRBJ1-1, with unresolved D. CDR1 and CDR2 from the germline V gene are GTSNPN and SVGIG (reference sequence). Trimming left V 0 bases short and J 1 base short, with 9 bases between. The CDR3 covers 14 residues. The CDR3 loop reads CAWSVLTANTEAFF. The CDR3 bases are TGTGCCTGGAGTGTACTGACGGCGAACACTGAAGCTTTCTTT.

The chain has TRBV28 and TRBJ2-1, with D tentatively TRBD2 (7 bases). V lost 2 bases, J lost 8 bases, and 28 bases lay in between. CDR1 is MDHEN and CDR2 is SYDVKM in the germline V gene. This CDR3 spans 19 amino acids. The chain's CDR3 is CASSLSSGLGTLNLDEQFF. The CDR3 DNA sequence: TGTGCCAGCAGTTTAAGTAGCGGGCTTGGGACACTCAACCTTGATGAGCAGTTCTTC.

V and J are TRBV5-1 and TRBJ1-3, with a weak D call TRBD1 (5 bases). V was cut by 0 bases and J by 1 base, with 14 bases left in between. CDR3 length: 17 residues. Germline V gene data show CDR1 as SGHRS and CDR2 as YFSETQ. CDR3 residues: CASSLAGQGLSGNTIYF. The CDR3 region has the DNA TGCGCCAGCAGCTTGGCCGGGCAGGGTCTTTCTGGAAACACCATATATTTT. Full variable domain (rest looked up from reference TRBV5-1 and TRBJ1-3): KAGVTQTPRYLIKTRGQQVTLSCSPISGHRSVSWYQQTPGQGLQFLFEYFSETQRNKGNFPGRFSGRQFSNSRSEMNVSTLELGDSALYLCASSLAGQGLSGNTIYFGEGSWLTVV.